The 30 T cell receptor beta chains listed next were all sequenced from one sample in a study of blood T cell repertoires in COVID-19. TCRdb's table, derived via immunoSEQ multiplex PCR, lists solely in-frame clones and lacks some. The sample consists of tens of thousands of clones, roughly nine tenths of them appearing once. The sequenced sample consisted of peripheral blood. Source of these receptors: a man in his 60s with acute or convalescent COVID-19.

The V gene is TRBV24-1, the J gene TRBJ1-2; D possibly corresponds to TRBD1 (6 bases). Per the germline V gene, CDR1 is KGHDR and CDR2 is SFDVKD. The CDR3 spans 13 residues. V was shortened by 4 bases and J by 3 bases, with 8 bases between the two germline ends. CDR3 in DNA: TGTGCCACCAGTGAGGCAGGGGACTATGGCTACACCTTC. It encodes CATSEAGDYGYTF.

The chain uses TRBV15 and TRBJ2-3, with 12 bases fitting TRBD2. CDR1 is LNHNV, CDR2 YYDKDF, per germline (reference sequence). The CDR3 consists of 16 residues. V was pared by 3 bases and J by 6 bases, with 7 bases of the junction left unmatched. CDR3 sequence reads: CATSRVTSGGPDTQYF. CDR3 nucleotides: TGTGCCACCAGCAGGGTAACTAGCGGGGGGCCGGATACGCAGTATTTT. The full variable domain, with the rest looked up from reference TRBV15 and TRBJ2-3, is DAMVIQNPRYQVTQFGKPVTLSCSQTLNHNVMYWYQQKSSQAPKLLFHYYDKDFNNEADTPDNFQSRRPNTSFCFLDIRSPGLGDTAMYLCATSRVTSGGPDTQYFGPGTRLTVL.

The chain links TRBV7-9 to TRBJ1-6; D might be TRBD1 (5 bases). This CDR3 is built from 14 residues. Trimming removed 1 base from V and 8 bases from J, with 9 bases in between. Germline values: CDR1 SEHNR, CDR2 FQNEAQ (reference sequence). Here the CDR3 DNA reads TGTGCCAGCAGCTTAGTTTCGGGGGATTCACCCCTCCACTTT. This sequence encodes CASSLVSGDSPLHF.

The count of this clone is one. The chain has TRBV6-2 or TRBV6-3 and TRBJ1-2; tentatively, D is TRBD1 (5 bases). Trimming stripped 1 base from V and 5 bases from J, with 8 bases between. Germline V gives CDR1 MNHEY, CDR2 SVGEGT. The CDR3 sequence is 13 residues long. CDR3 protein: CASSYLTEYGYTF. The CDR3 DNA follows: TGTGCCAGCAGTTACTTGACAGAGTATGGCTACACCTTC.

This clone has only a few counts. This chain uses TRBV6-5 with TRBJ1-5, with 8 positions matching TRBD1. Germline V CDR1 and CDR2: MNHEY, SVGAGI. The CDR3 runs 14 residues. V trimming: 0 bases; J trimming: 11 bases; junction bases outside the gene matches: 6. The CDR3 reads CASSYSQGASAQHF. The CDR3 bases are TGTGCCAGCAGTTACTCGCAGGGGGCTTCGGCCCAGCATTTT.

The CDR3 here is CASSLERNQPQHF. DNA of the CDR3: TGCGCCAGCAGCTTGGAGCGCAATCAGCCCCAGCATTTT. The rearrangement uses TRBV5-1 and TRBJ1-5; no reliable D call. This CDR3 comprises 13 residues. From germline, CDR1 is SGHRS and CDR2 YFSETQ. Trimming took 0 bases from V and 2 from J, leaving 3 bases between them.

The V call is TRBV5-1, the J call TRBJ2-6; D is unresolved. CDR1 and CDR2 (germline): SGHRS, YFSETQ. Between the trimmed V and J ends, which lost 5 bases and 2 bases, there was a span of 8 bases. The CDR3 length is 14 residues. As DNA, the CDR3 is TGCGCCAGCAGTGAGGCCCCTGGGGCCAACGTCCTGACTTTC. This codes for CASSEAPGANVLTF.

This chain links TRBV3-1 (or the pseudogene TRBV3-2) with TRBJ1-1; the D gene is possibly TRBD1 (6 bases). The length of the CDR3 is 14 residues. Germline V gene data show CDR1 as LGHDT and CDR2 as YNNKEL (reference sequence). V lost 1 base, J lost 5 bases, and 11 bases lay in between. The chain's CDR3 is CASSQAQGPTEAFF. The CDR3 DNA follows: TGTGCCAGCAGCCAAGCGCAGGGGCCAACTGAAGCTTTCTTT.

The rearrangement joins TRBV19 to TRBJ1-5, with a tentative D call TRBD1 (5 bases). Germline loops: CDR1 LNHDA, CDR2 SQIVND (reference sequence). CDR3 size: 18 residues. V lost 4 bases, J lost 6 bases, and 25 bases lay in between. CDR3 DNA sequence: TGTGCCAGTAGTACAACCACTCAGGGCTCGGGCCGGATTCAGCCCCAGCATTTT. It specifies CASSTTTQGSGRIQPQHF.

The gene calls are TRBV7-9 and TRBJ2-6; 10 bases are shared with TRBD1. The germline V gene encodes CDR1 SEHNR and CDR2 FQNEAQ (reference sequence). The CDR3 runs to 17 residues. J gave up 2 bases and V 5 bases, and 6 bases lay outside the gene matches. The CDR3 spells CASSNRDRGPGANVLTF. As DNA, the CDR3 is TGTGCCAGCAGCAACCGGGACAGGGGCCCTGGGGCCAACGTCCTGACTTTC.

The chain has TRBV29-1 and TRBJ1-1, with D possibly being TRBD1 (6 bases). CDR3 length equals 11 residues. Germline assignment: CDR1 SQVTM and CDR2 ANQGSEA. V was trimmed by 8 bases and J by 13 bases, leaving 20 bases between them. The CDR3 sequence is CSPWEGGHHFF. The CDR3 DNA reads TGCAGCCCATGGGAGGGGGGTCATCATTTCTTT.

V is TRBV28 and J is TRBJ1-4; 12 nucleotides line up with TRBD1. Unmatched junction bases numbered 7, after V lost 1 base and J lost 13 bases. Germline-derived CDR1 and CDR2 are MDHEN and SYDVKM. This CDR3 region has 15 residues. CDR3 sequence reads: CASSLFPGTGGRLFF. CDR3 DNA sequence: TGTGCCAGCAGTTTATTCCCCGGGACAGGGGGCAGACTGTTTTTT.

V gene TRBV19 combines with J gene TRBJ1-4, with D maybe TRBD1 (6 bases). Trimming took 1 base from V and 5 from J, leaving 11 bases between them. The CDR3 is 15 amino acids. The germline V gene encodes CDR1 LNHDA and CDR2 SQIVND (reference sequence). The DNA of the CDR3 is TGTGCCAGTAGTATAGTAGGACAGATAAATGAAAAACTGTTTTTT. It specifies CASSIVGQINEKLFF.

This chain joins TRBV7-9 and TRBJ1-2; a weak D match, TRBD1 (5 bases). The germline V gene has CDR1 SEHNR and CDR2 FQNEAQ (reference sequence). Trimming pared 4 bases from V and 7 bases from J, leaving 13 bases between. This CDR3 contains 13 residues. The CDR3 sequence is CASSSRGRSGYTF. The CDR3, as DNA: TGTGCCAGCAGCTCGCGGGGGAGAAGTGGCTACACCTTC.

This chain connects TRBV15 to TRBJ1-5, with D hard to call. Trimming removed 8 bases at V and 3 bases at J, with 14 bases between. The CDR3 has 14 amino acids. Looked up from germline, CDR1 is LNHNV and CDR2 is YYDKDF (reference sequence). Here the CDR3 reads CATPGAINNQPQHF. CDR3 DNA sequence: TGTGCCACCCCGGGAGCCATTAACAATCAGCCCCAGCATTTT.

This clone was counted between two and nine times. The V gene is TRBV18, the J gene TRBJ1-1; TRBD1 is a possible D gene (5 bases). Germline loops: CDR1 KGHSH, CDR2 LQKENI. The CDR3 consists of 19 residues. Trimming removed 2 bases from V and 7 bases from J, with 29 bases in between. CDR3 protein: CASSPFFRDGSGGNFEAFF. CDR3 sequence (DNA): TGTGCCAGCTCACCATTTTTTCGTGATGGCTCCGGGGGGAACTTTGAAGCTTTCTTT.

This chain connects TRBV10-1 to TRBJ2-2; 8 bases match TRBD1. Germline loops: CDR1 WNHNN, CDR2 SYGVQD (reference sequence). CDR3 length: 16 amino acids. After removal of 6 bases from V and 3 bases from J, the junction contained 9 bases not matched to a gene. The CDR3 sequence is CASSPDRGKYTGELFF. The DNA for the CDR3 is TGCGCCAGCAGCCCCGACAGGGGAAAGTACACCGGGGAGCTGTTTTTT.

V usage is TRBV12-3 or TRBV12-4 and J usage is TRBJ2-2; maybe TRBD2 (6 bases). V shed 6 bases and J shed 4 bases, with 9 bases lying between them. The length of the CDR3 is 13 residues. CDR3 protein: CASRPTSTGELFF. The CDR3 DNA reads TGTGCCAGCAGACCGACTAGCACCGGGGAGCTGTTTTTT.

Here the CDR3 DNA reads TGTGCCAGCAGCTTAGTCAGGGGTAAAAGGTTAGGAGAGACCCAGTACTTC. It specifies CASSLVRGKRLGETQYF. This rearrangement joins TRBV7-9 to TRBJ2-5, with D possibly TRBD1 on 6 matching bases. The germline gives CDR1 SEHNR, CDR2 FQNEAQ (reference sequence). V lost 1 base, J lost 4 bases, and 19 bases lay in between. This CDR3 comprises 17 residues.

V gene TRBV5-1 combines with J gene TRBJ1-2; 7 positions match TRBD1. From germline, CDR1 is SGHRS and CDR2 YFSETQ. V dropped 2 bases and J dropped 6; count of bases not matched to a gene: 4. The length of the CDR3 is 13 residues. The CDR3 nucleotides are TGCGCCAGCAGCTTCGACAGGGTGGATGGCTACACCTTC. The encoded protein is CASSFDRVDGYTF. The complete variable domain, with remaining parts taken from reference TRBV5-1 and TRBJ1-2, reads KAGVTQTPRYLIKTRGQQVTLSCSPISGHRSVSWYQQTPGQGLQFLFEYFSETQRNKGNFPGRFSGRQFSNSRSEMNVSTLELGDSALYLCASSFDRVDGYTFGSGTRLTVV.

V gene TRBV19 combines with J gene TRBJ1-1, with D tentatively TRBD1 (6 bases). Germline loops: CDR1 LNHDA, CDR2 SQIVND (reference sequence). The CDR3 consists of 13 residues. Trimming removed 5 bases from V and 5 bases from J, with 12 bases in between. The CDR3 coding sequence is TGTGCCAGTAGTGGGGAGGGGGGAACTGAAGCTTTCTTT. Its protein product is CASSGEGGTEAFF.

Only one count was recorded for this clone. The rearrangement links TRBV5-4 to TRBJ1-4, with D possibly being TRBD1 (5 bases). Germline assignment: CDR1 SGHNT and CDR2 YYREEE (reference sequence). V lost 4 bases, J lost 5 bases, and 15 bases lay in between. The CDR3 is 15 residues long. CDR3 amino acids: CASSPGTGLNEKLFF. The CDR3 DNA is TGTGCCAGCAGCCCAGGGACTGGGTTGAATGAAAAACTGTTTTTT.

The chain joins TRBV5-1 to TRBJ2-3; D possibly corresponds to TRBD2 (6 bases). The CDR3 runs 15 residues. CDR1 is SGHRS, CDR2 YFSETQ, per germline. Trimming shortened V by 0 bases and J by 6 bases, and 14 bases separated the two germline ends. CDR3 nucleotides: TGCGCCAGCAGCTTGGTTTCGGGGGAGATGGATACGCAGTATTTT. This encodes CASSLVSGEMDTQYF.

The genes are TRBV7-9 and TRBJ1-1, with 9 bases aligning to TRBD1. V gave up 5 bases and J gave up 3 bases; unmatched junction bases: 4. The germline CDR1 and CDR2 sequences are SEHNR and FQNEAQ (reference sequence). The CDR3 spans 14 residues. CDR3 residues: CASSLRTGDTEAFF. The CDR3 bases are TGTGCCAGCAGCCTCAGGACAGGGGACACTGAAGCTTTCTTT.

This sequence joins TRBV24-1 and TRBJ2-5; 7 nucleotides agree with TRBD2. Germline CDR1 KGHDR, CDR2 SFDVKD. The CDR3 totals 18 residues. V lost 2 bases and J lost 1; bases outside the gene matches: 12. This chain's CDR3 is CATSDSRRGRTSQETQYF. CDR3 nucleotide sequence: TGTGCCACCAGTGATTCCCGGAGGGGAAGGACTAGCCAAGAGACCCAGTACTTC.

This clone was observed once. The V call is TRBV5-1, the J call TRBJ2-7; D possibly corresponds to TRBD2 (6 bases). This CDR3 is 15 amino acids long. The V end lost 4 bases, the J end lost 3 bases, and 17 bases lay between the germline ends. Germline values: CDR1 SGHRS, CDR2 YFSETQ. The CDR3 spells CASSPRDFIDYEQYF. In nucleotides, the CDR3 is TGCGCCAGCAGCCCCCGGGACTTTATTGACTACGAGCAGTACTTC.

The chain has TRBV20-1 and TRBJ1-1; D is unclear. Trimming removed 3 bases at V and 1 base at J, with 6 bases between. This CDR3 comprises 12 residues. Germline V gene sequence: CDR1 DFQATT, CDR2 SNEGSKA (reference sequence). For the CDR3, the DNA is TGCAGTGCTAGTAACTGGAACACTGAAGCTTTCTTT. It translates to CSASNWNTEAFF.

The chain has TRBV6-5 and TRBJ2-1, with a weak D call TRBD2 (6 bases). CDR1 is MNHEY, CDR2 SVGAGI, per germline. V was trimmed by 2 bases and J by 10 bases, leaving 21 bases between them. This CDR3 contains 16 residues. The CDR3 nucleotides are TGTGCCAGCAGTTACATATTTTATGGGACCGGGGGAGAGCAGTTCTTC. Residues: CASSYIFYGTGGEQFF.

This rearrangement joins TRBV5-6 to TRBJ1-1; D may be TRBD1 (5 bases). Germline CDR1 and CDR2: SGHDT and YYEEEE. The CDR3 has 14 amino acids. V dropped 5 bases and J dropped 3 bases, with 14 bases sitting between them. CDR3 region: CASSTGIGDTEAFF. The CDR3 coding sequence is TGTGCCAGCAGTACAGGCATAGGAGACACTGAAGCTTTCTTT. The full variable domain, with the rest looked up from reference TRBV5-6 and TRBJ1-1, is DAGVTQSPTHLIKTRGQQVTLRCSPKSGHDTVSWYQQALGQGPQFIFQYYEEEERQRGNFPDRFSGHQFPNYSSELNVNALLLGDSALYLCASSTGIGDTEAFFGQGTRLTVV.

V and J are TRBV6-2 or TRBV6-3 and TRBJ2-3, with D maybe TRBD2 (6 bases). Trimming stripped 4 bases from V and 8 bases from J, with 13 bases between. CDR3 length: 13 residues. The germline V gene encodes CDR1 MNHEY and CDR2 SVGEGT. CDR3 coding DNA: TGTGCCAGCAGTTTTAGCGGAACGGGTACGCAGTATTTT. It specifies CASSFSGTGTQYF.